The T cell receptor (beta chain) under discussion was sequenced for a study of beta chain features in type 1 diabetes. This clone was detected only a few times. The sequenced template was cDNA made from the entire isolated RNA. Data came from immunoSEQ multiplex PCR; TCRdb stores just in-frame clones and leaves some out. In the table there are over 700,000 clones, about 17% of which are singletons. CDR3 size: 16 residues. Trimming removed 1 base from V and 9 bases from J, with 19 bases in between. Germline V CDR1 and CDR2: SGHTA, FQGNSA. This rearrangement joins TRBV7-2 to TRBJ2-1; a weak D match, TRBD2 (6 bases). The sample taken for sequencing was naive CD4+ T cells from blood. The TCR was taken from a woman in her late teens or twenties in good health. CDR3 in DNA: TGTGCCAGCAGCTTAGAAAGGACTACCCTAGGAAGTGAGCAGTTCTTC. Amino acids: CASSLERTTLGSEQFF.